Listed below are T cell receptor beta chains from one sample, sequenced in a study of CD8 T cells in Susac syndrome. TCRdb fed the immunoSEQ multiplex PCR reads into MiXCR, producing one record per CDR3 protein. The sample consists of 65,000 to 85,000 distinct CDR3 sequences, 93% of them appearing once. Input material: CD8+ T cells from PBMCs. The receptors were sampled from a human donor with Susac syndrome. CDR3s leave out the opening cysteine and the closing phenylalanine or tryptophan. The order of the fields is CDR3 protein, J gene, V gene.

ASSFGVRDTQY	TRBJ2-3	TRBV27
ASSLGLGQGGSYEQY	TRBJ2-7	TRBV7-8
ASSEGIRGERNYGYT	TRBJ1-2	TRBV6-1
ASRDELGTGGLREQY	TRBJ2-7	TRBV6-1
ASSYSVDNSPLH	TRBJ1-6	TRBV7-9
SASGTSGEDTQY	TRBJ2-3	TRBV20-1
ASSYSSPDSYQETQY	TRBJ2-5	TRBV6-5
ASRTGNSYEQY	TRBJ2-7	TRBV12-3/TRBV12-4
ASSLYISYEQY	TRBJ2-7	TRBV7-9
ASSLGTSGKNEQF	TRBJ2-1	TRBV28
ASSWGGEQY	TRBJ2-7	TRBV5-6
ASSLSGTGELF	TRBJ2-2	TRBV27
ASSENDLRVNEKLF	TRBJ1-4	TRBV2
SARDGGPGEQY	TRBJ2-7	TRBV20-1
SASHPVGTEAF	TRBJ1-1	TRBV20-1
ASSPWTANYGYT	TRBJ1-2	TRBV12-3/TRBV12-4
ASSMGGNSNQPQH	TRBJ1-5	TRBV19
ASSKPPSEPQH	TRBJ1-5	TRBV19
ASSLGLPLAKNIQY	TRBJ2-4	TRBV5-6
ASTKAGTGPNYGYT	TRBJ1-2	TRBV27
ASSPVGGAFNEQF	TRBJ2-1	TRBV9
ASSVGGGKVGELF	TRBJ2-2	TRBV9
ASSVELAGGPPQY	TRBJ2-3	TRBV9
ASSFSQLSNQPQH	TRBJ1-5	TRBV5-5
ASSLLGYERGDFHTQY	TRBJ2-3	TRBV11-2
ASSIVPLGEQF	TRBJ2-1	TRBV19
ATRLIAAGQTRYEQY	TRBJ2-7	TRBV15
ASSLSGRPYNEQF	TRBJ2-1	TRBV27
ASSVGWDNEQF	TRBJ2-1	TRBV5-1
ASTGHYGYT	TRBJ1-2	TRBV9
ASSSPETGVYIQY	TRBJ2-4	TRBV6-5
ASSFYPSGQETQY	TRBJ2-5	TRBV5-4
ASSRRGRGYNEQF	TRBJ2-1	TRBV7-8
ASSYGGQSGSEAF	TRBJ1-1	TRBV6-6
ASSLVPGGPFKETQY	TRBJ2-5	TRBV5-1
ASSFGGGSYNEQF	TRBJ2-1	TRBV5-4
ASSLISTGELF	TRBJ2-2	TRBV7-6
ASSNQLAGDTGELF	TRBJ2-2	TRBV3-1
SARDLRRIDGYT	TRBJ1-2	TRBV20-1
ASRDKRGGDTQY	TRBJ2-3	TRBV6-5
ASAPGRYEQY	TRBJ2-7	TRBV7-2
ASSFLAGGRAGELF	TRBJ2-2	TRBV5-4
ASSAGRGLAEAF	TRBJ1-1	TRBV25-1
ASRDGGRETQY	TRBJ2-5	TRBV28
ASSLKGLDDTEAF	TRBJ1-1	TRBV12-3/TRBV12-4
ASSISAGTAYNEQF	TRBJ2-1	TRBV9
ASRPLLAGGPYEQY	TRBJ2-7	TRBV12-3/TRBV12-4
ASKAHSSYNSPLH	TRBJ1-6	TRBV6-4
ASSRGPSYEQY	TRBJ2-7	TRBV2
ASSHVVRDTPADTQY	TRBJ2-3	TRBV4-3
ASSQGQVPGSPLH	TRBJ1-6	TRBV4-1
ASRYGNLGGYT	TRBJ1-2	TRBV19
ASSRRGQSGQETQY	TRBJ2-5	TRBV12-3/TRBV12-4
ASSERRQGYNEQF	TRBJ2-1	TRBV6-1
ASIRDRAADTQY	TRBJ2-3	TRBV28